This TCR beta chain was captured in a study of control samples from healthy donors and cancer patients. Data came from immunoSEQ multiplex PCR; TCRdb stores just in-frame clones and leaves some out. This table holds about 110,000 clones, about nine tenths found once. The CDR3 is 14 residues long. The V and J ends lost 6 bases and 0 bases respectively, with 10 bases between them. Germline assignment: CDR1 LNHDA and CDR2 SQIVND (reference sequence). This clone was found once. The sequenced material came from blood. The gene calls are TRBV19 and TRBJ2-3; D call uncertain. The TCR originated in a human donor in good health. The donor label of this sample is uncertain. This CDR3 is CASRLAMSTDTQYF. The CDR3 coding sequence is TGTGCCAGTAGATTGGCGATGAGCACAGATACGCAGTATTTT. The variable domain in full, completed from reference TRBV19 and TRBJ2-3, reads DGGITQSPKYLFRKEGQNVTLSCEQNLNHDAMYWYRQDPGQGLRLIYYSQIVNDFQKGDIAEGYSVSREKKESFPLTVTSAQKNPTAFYLCASRLAMSTDTQYFGPGTRLTVL.